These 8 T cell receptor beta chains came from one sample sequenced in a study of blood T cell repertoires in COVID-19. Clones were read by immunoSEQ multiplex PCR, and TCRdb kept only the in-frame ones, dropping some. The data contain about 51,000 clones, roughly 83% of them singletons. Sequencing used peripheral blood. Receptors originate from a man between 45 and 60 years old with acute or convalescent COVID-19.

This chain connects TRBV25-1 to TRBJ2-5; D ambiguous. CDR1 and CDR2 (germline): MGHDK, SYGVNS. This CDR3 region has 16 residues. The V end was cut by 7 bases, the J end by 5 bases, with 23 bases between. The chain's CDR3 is CASTNGAVSVGETQYF. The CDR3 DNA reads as TGTGCCAGCACCAATGGCGCGGTTTCGGTCGGGGAGACCCAGTACTTC.

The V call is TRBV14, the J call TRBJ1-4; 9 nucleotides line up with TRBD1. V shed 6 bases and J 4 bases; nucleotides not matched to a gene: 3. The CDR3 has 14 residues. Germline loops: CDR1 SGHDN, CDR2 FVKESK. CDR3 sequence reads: CASRVTGGNEKLFF. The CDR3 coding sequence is TGTGCCAGCAGGGTGACAGGGGGTAATGAAAAACTGTTTTTT.

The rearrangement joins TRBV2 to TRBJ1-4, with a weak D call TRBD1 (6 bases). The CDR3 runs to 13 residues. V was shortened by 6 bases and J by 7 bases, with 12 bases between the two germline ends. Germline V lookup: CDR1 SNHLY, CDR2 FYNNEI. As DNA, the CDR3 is TGTGCCAGCAGCGGGGGGCTGGGTGAAAAACTGTTTTTT. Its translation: CASSGGLGEKLFF.

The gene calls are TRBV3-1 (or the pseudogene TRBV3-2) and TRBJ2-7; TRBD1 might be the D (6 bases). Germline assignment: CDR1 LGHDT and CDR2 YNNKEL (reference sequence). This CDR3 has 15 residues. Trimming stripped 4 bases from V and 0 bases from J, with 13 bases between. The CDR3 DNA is TGTGCCAGCAGCCCGAGACCCAGGGGCTCCTACGAGCAGTACTTC. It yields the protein CASSPRPRGSYEQYF.

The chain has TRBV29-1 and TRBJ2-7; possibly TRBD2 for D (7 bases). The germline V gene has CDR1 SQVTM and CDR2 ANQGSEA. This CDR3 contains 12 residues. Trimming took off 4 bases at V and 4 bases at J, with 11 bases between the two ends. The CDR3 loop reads CSVVRGAYEQYF. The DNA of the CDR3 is TGCAGCGTTGTTCGGGGGGCGTACGAGCAGTACTTC.

The CDR3 loop reads CASSVQVNTEAFF. CDR3 bases: TGTGCCAGCAGTGTACAGGTGAACACTGAAGCTTTCTTT. This chain connects TRBV9 to TRBJ1-1, with a tentative D call TRBD1 (5 bases). This CDR3 spans 13 amino acids. Looked up from germline, CDR1 is SGDLS and CDR2 is YYNGEE. Between the trimmed V and J ends, which lost 5 bases and 0 bases, there was a span of 8 bases.

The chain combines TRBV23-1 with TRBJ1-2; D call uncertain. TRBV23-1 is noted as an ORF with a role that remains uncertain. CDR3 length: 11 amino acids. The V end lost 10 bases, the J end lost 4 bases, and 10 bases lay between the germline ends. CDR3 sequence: CAIVDPYGYTF. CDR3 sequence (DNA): TGCGCCATAGTCGATCCCTATGGCTACACCTTC.

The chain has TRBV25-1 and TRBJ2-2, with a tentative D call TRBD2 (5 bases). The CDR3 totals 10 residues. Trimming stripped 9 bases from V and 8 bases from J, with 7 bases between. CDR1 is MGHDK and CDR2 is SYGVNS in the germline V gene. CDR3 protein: CASEGGELFF. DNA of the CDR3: TGTGCCAGTGAGGGAGGGGAGCTGTTTTTT.